The 26 T cell receptor beta chains given below trace back to one sample, sequenced in a study of OX40 agonist ivuxolimab in advanced cancers. Some clones are missing from TCRdb's copy, which holds only in-frame ones; the method was immunoSEQ multiplex PCR. The data contain tens of thousands of clones, over 80% of them seen just once; the ten biggest clones take up less than 4%. Sequencing was performed on CD4+ or CD8+ T cells sorted from blood, taken in a trial of the OX40 agonist ivuxolimab. The receptors were sampled from an adult with an advanced solid tumor such as melanoma, head and neck, liver or kidney cancer.

This chain uses TRBV9 with TRBJ1-6; weak D call: TRBD1 (6 bases). The V end was cut by 3 bases, the J end by 10 bases, with 11 bases between. The germline V gene has CDR1 SGDLS and CDR2 YYNGEE. The CDR3 loop spans 13 amino acids. CDR3 in amino acids: CASSEGEPSPLHF. CDR3 bases: TGTGCCAGCAGCGAGGGGGAACCCTCACCCCTCCACTTT.

The chain recombines TRBV19 with TRBJ2-1; D is tentatively TRBD1 or TRBD2 (5 bases each). This CDR3 has 16 amino acids. Germline CDR1 LNHDA, CDR2 SQIVND (reference sequence). The V gene lost 8 bases and the J gene lost 2 bases, with 19 bases spanning the gap. The CDR3, as DNA: TGTGCCAGTTCCCCTTCCGGGGACCAGGCCTACAATGAGCAGTTCTTC. It encodes CASSPSGDQAYNEQFF.

The table lists this clone with a few counts. The rearrangement links TRBV7-3 to TRBJ2-3; possible D gene TRBD1, 6 bases. CDR3 length: 16 residues. The V gene's germline CDR1 is SGHTA and CDR2 FQGTGA. Trimming took 2 bases from V and 3 from J, leaving 15 bases between them. In DNA, the CDR3 is TGTGCCAGCAGCTTAGGAGCCCAACAGGGTACAGATACGCAGTATTTT. Protein product: CASSLGAQQGTDTQYF.

V gene TRBV6-5 combines with J gene TRBJ2-1; D unresolved. There are 14 residues in the CDR3. Germline V CDR1 and CDR2: MNHEY, SVGAGI. V was cut by 5 bases and J by 4 bases, with 12 bases left in between. The DNA of the CDR3 is TGTGCCAGCAGTAGGGCCTTGGGTTACAATGAGCAGTTCTTC. This gives the protein CASSRALGYNEQFF.

The chain employs TRBV5-1 and TRBJ1-6; D possibly corresponds to TRBD1 (5 bases). Per the germline V gene, CDR1 is SGHRS and CDR2 is YFSETQ. This CDR3 has 14 residues. Trimming removed 2 bases at V and 7 bases at J, with 10 bases between. Here the CDR3 reads CASSLSEGNSPLHF. The CDR3 coding sequence is TGCGCCAGCAGCTTATCAGAGGGGAATTCACCCCTCCACTTT.

This rearrangement joins TRBV4-3 to TRBJ2-3; a weak D match, TRBD2 (5 bases). V was pared by 4 bases and J by 0 bases, with 5 bases between. Germline V CDR1 and CDR2: LGHNA, YSLEER. The CDR3 consists of 13 residues. DNA for the CDR3: TGCGCCAGCAGCCCTAGCAGCACAGATACGCAGTATTTT. As protein: CASSPSSTDTQYF.

This clone was counted only a few times. The J gene is TRBJ1-2, the V gene TRBV2; D unresolved. This CDR3 comprises 12 residues. Germline assignment: CDR1 SNHLY and CDR2 FYNNEI. Trimming shortened V by 7 bases and J by 5 bases, and 11 bases separated the two germline ends. The CDR3 nucleotides read TGTGCCAGCATCTCGGACGGATATGGCTACACCTTC. Translation: CASISDGYGYTF.

This sequence joins TRBV7-9 and TRBJ1-6; D is uncertain. The V gene lost 4 bases and the J gene lost 5 bases, with 9 bases spanning the gap. Germline CDR1 reads SEHNR; CDR2 reads FQNEAQ (reference sequence). This CDR3 has 14 amino acids. DNA for the CDR3: TGTGCCAGCAGCTCGGGGATGAATAATTCACCCCTCCACTTT. Residues: CASSSGMNNSPLHF.

The chain links TRBV7-9 to TRBJ2-5; 9 bases are shared with TRBD2. The CDR3 has 14 residues. V gave up 3 bases and J gave up 5 bases; unmatched junction bases: 4. Germline values: CDR1 SEHNR, CDR2 FQNEAQ (reference sequence). CDR3 region: CASSFGTSWETQYF. CDR3 DNA sequence: TGTGCCAGCAGCTTCGGGACTAGCTGGGAGACCCAGTACTTC.

This chain connects TRBV6-6 to TRBJ2-7; D perhaps matches TRBD1 (5 bases). The CDR3 loop spans 15 amino acids. Germline V CDR1 and CDR2: MNHNY, SVGAGI (reference sequence). V was trimmed by 0 bases and J by 1 base, leaving 10 bases between them. The DNA of the CDR3 is TGTGCCAGCAGTTACTCGGCAGGGTTATCCTACGAGCAGTACTTC. The encoded protein is CASSYSAGLSYEQYF.

This clone was seen a handful of times. V and J are TRBV7-8 and TRBJ2-7, with D possibly matching TRBD1 (6 bases). The germline V gene encodes CDR1 SGHVS and CDR2 FQNEAQ. This CDR3 contains 14 residues. V lost 3 bases, J lost 5 bases, and 14 bases lay in between. CDR3 in amino acids: CASSFLGQLNEQYF. The CDR3 DNA reads TGTGCCAGCAGCTTCCTGGGACAATTAAACGAGCAGTACTTC.

This clone was seen just once. The gene calls are TRBV5-4 and TRBJ2-5, with D possibly TRBD2 on 6 matching bases. Looked up from germline, CDR1 is SGHNT and CDR2 is YYREEE (reference sequence). CDR3 size: 14 residues. Trimming left V 5 bases short and J 2 bases short, with 13 bases between. In DNA form, the CDR3 reads TGTGCCAGCAGTATGGGGACTTATCAAGAGACCCAGTACTTC. Amino acids: CASSMGTYQETQYF.

The V and J genes are TRBV7-2 and TRBJ2-5; no definite D call. Trimming removed 0 bases at V and 4 bases at J, with 6 bases between. Germline lookup yields CDR1 SGHTA and CDR2 FQGNSA. The length of the CDR3 is 13 residues. The CDR3 protein is CASSLASRETQYF. CDR3 DNA: TGTGCCAGCAGCTTAGCGTCTAGAGAGACCCAGTACTTC.

The chain combines TRBV10-3 with TRBJ1-3; no definite D call. The V and J ends lost 7 bases and 4 bases respectively, with 17 bases between them. Germline CDR1 reads ENHRY; CDR2 reads SYGVKD. This CDR3 spans 15 amino acids. The CDR3 region is CAITPHAEGGNTIYF. The DNA for the CDR3 is TGTGCCATCACACCTCACGCGGAAGGGGGAAACACCATATATTTT.

The V gene is TRBV7-3, the J gene TRBJ2-2; D not resolved. Trimming pared 5 bases from V and 7 bases from J, leaving 17 bases between. The CDR3 runs 15 residues. The germline V gene encodes CDR1 SGHTA and CDR2 FQGTGA. This chain's CDR3 is CASSPIFGPVGELFF. The CDR3 nucleotides read TGTGCCAGCAGCCCCATATTTGGCCCCGTCGGGGAGCTGTTTTTT.

The V and J genes are TRBV7-9 and TRBJ1-2; 11 nucleotides agree with TRBD1. The CDR3 has 15 residues. Germline CDR1 and CDR2: SEHNR and FQNEAQ (reference sequence). Unmatched junction bases numbered 7, after V lost 3 bases and J lost 7 bases. CDR3 sequence: CASSFPRDRGGGYTF. In DNA, the CDR3 is TGTGCCAGCAGCTTCCCCCGGGACAGGGGGGGTGGCTACACCTTC.

The rearrangement uses TRBV6-6 and TRBJ1-5; D remains unclear. The CDR3 runs to 15 residues. In germline, CDR1 is MNHNY, CDR2 SVGAGI (reference sequence). Trimming removed 1 base from V and 1 base from J, with 8 bases in between. The DNA of the CDR3 is TGTGCCAGCAGTTACTACGTAAGGAGCAATCAGCCCCAGCATTTT. Amino acid sequence: CASSYYVRSNQPQHF.

V usage is TRBV11-1 and J usage is TRBJ1-2; the D gene is possibly TRBD1 (6 bases). Trimming took off 5 bases at V and 5 bases at J, with 12 bases between the two ends. The germline gives CDR1 SGHAT, CDR2 FQDESV (reference sequence). The CDR3 runs 13 residues. In nucleotides, the CDR3 is TGTGCCAGCAGCAACGGACAGCTTTATGGCTACACCTTC. Its protein product is CASSNGQLYGYTF.

For this clone: One end of the junction fails to match germline, which may point to a read error. The chain employs TRBV2 and TRBJ2-2, with TRBD1 matching 8 bases. Per germline, CDR1 SNHLY and CDR2 FYNNEI. CDR3 length: 15 amino acids. CDR3: CASSEQGANTGELFF. CDR3 coding DNA: TGTGCCAGCAGTGAGCAGGGGGCGAATACCGGGGAGCTGTTTTTT.

This clone was observed once. This chain links TRBV7-6 with TRBJ2-7; weak D call: TRBD1 (6 bases). V lost 5 bases, J lost 0 bases, and 17 bases lay in between. Germline V gives CDR1 SGHVS, CDR2 FNYEAQ. This CDR3 is 16 amino acids long. For the CDR3, the DNA is TGTGCCAGCAGCGCCAGACAGGCCGAGGGCTCCTACGAGCAGTACTTC. Translated, it gives CASSARQAEGSYEQYF.

The chain uses TRBV2 and TRBJ2-3; perhaps TRBD2 as D (6 bases). The CDR3 consists of 15 residues. V was shortened by 4 bases and J by 0 bases, with 11 bases between the two germline ends. The germline gives CDR1 SNHLY, CDR2 FYNNEI. Written as DNA, the CDR3 is TGTGCCAGCAGTGCGGGGGTCGATAGCACAGATACGCAGTATTTT. It is translated as CASSAGVDSTDTQYF.

The genes are TRBV18 and TRBJ2-7; 7 nucleotides match TRBD1. CDR3 length: 16 amino acids. The germline V gene encodes CDR1 KGHSH and CDR2 LQKENI. V lost 1 base to trimming and J lost 2 bases; unmatched junction nucleotides: 8. The chain's CDR3 is CASSPHEQGSPYEQYF. The CDR3 DNA is TGTGCCAGCTCACCACACGAACAGGGGAGTCCCTACGAGCAGTACTTC. The full variable domain, its missing parts supplied by reference TRBV18 and TRBJ2-7, is NAGVMQNPRHLVRRRGQEARLRCSPMKGHSHVYWYRQLPEEGLKFMVYLQKENIIDESGMPKERFSAEFPKEGPSILRIQQVVRGDSAAYFCASSPHEQGSPYEQYFGPGTRLTVT.

The chain links TRBV30 to TRBJ2-5; TRBD2 matches at 11 bases. Germline CDR1 reads GTSNPN; CDR2 reads SVGIG (reference sequence). V was clipped by 0 bases and J by 4 bases; unmatched bases: 22. CDR3 length: 21 residues. The chain's CDR3 is CAWSVPHDVAGGAMYLETQYF. The CDR3 DNA follows: TGTGCCTGGAGTGTACCGCACGATGTAGCGGGGGGGGCAATGTATCTAGAGACCCAGTACTTC.

The chain carries TRBV7-8 and TRBJ2-5; the D is unclear. Trimming removed 1 base at V and 2 bases at J, with 17 bases between. The CDR3 contains 17 residues. CDR1 is SGHVS, CDR2 FQNEAQ, per germline. Here the CDR3 reads CASSLGPAAGIQETQYF. In DNA, the CDR3 is TGTGCCAGCAGCTTAGGGCCCGCAGCAGGCATACAAGAGACCCAGTACTTC.

J is TRBJ2-1 and V is TRBV11-2; D is possibly TRBD1 (5 bases). The CDR3 has 15 residues. Germline CDR1 SGHAT, CDR2 FQNNGV. V was pared by 5 bases and J by 5 bases, with 16 bases between. CDR3 bases: TGTGCCAGCAGCATAAGGGTTCAGGGTGACAATGAGCAGTTCTTC. Protein product: CASSIRVQGDNEQFF.

The genes are TRBV19 and TRBJ1-2; TRBD1 agrees at 7 bases. The ends lost 5 bases at V and 3 bases at J; junction bases unmatched: 3. Per germline, CDR1 LNHDA and CDR2 SQIVND (reference sequence). CDR3 size: 13 residues. CDR3 bases: TGTGCCAGTAGTGTTGGGACAGACTATGGCTACACCTTC. Protein product: CASSVGTDYGYTF. The whole variable domain, filled in from reference TRBV19 and TRBJ1-2, reads DGGITQSPKYLFRKEGQNVTLSCEQNLNHDAMYWYRQDPGQGLRLIYYSQIVNDFQKGDIAEGYSVSREKKESFPLTVTSAQKNPTAFYLCASSVGTDYGYTFGSGTRLTVV.